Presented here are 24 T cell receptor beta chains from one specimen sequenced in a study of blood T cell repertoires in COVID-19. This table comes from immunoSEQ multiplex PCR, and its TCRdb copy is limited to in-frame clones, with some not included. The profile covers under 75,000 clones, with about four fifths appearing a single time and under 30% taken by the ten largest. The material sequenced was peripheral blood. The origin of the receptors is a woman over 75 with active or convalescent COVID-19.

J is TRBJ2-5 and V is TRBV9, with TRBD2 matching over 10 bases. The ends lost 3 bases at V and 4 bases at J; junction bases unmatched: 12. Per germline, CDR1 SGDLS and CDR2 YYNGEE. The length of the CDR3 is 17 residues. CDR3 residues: CASSEGLIAGGGETQYF. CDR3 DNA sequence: TGTGCCAGCAGCGAAGGTTTAATAGCGGGGGGTGGAGAGACCCAGTACTTC.

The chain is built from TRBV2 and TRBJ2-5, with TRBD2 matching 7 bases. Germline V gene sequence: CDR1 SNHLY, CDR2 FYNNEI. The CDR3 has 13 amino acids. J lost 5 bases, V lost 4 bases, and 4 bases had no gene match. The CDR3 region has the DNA TGTGCCAGCAGTGCGGGGGGAGGGGAGACCCAGTACTTC. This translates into CASSAGGGETQYF.

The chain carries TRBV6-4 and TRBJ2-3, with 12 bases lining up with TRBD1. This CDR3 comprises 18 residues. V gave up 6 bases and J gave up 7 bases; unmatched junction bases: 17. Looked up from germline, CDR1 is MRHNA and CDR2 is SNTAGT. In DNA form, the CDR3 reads TGTGCCAGCAGCCAACCCCCAACCGGGACAGGGGGCCAGCATACGCAGTATTTT. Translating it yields CASSQPPTGTGGQHTQYF.

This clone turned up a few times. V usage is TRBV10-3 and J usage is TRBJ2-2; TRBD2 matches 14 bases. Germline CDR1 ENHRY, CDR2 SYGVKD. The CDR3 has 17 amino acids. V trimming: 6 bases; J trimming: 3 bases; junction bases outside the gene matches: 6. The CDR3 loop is CAISQTSGGADTGELFF. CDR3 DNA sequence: TGTGCCATCAGCCAGACTAGCGGGGGGGCCGACACCGGGGAGCTGTTTTTT.

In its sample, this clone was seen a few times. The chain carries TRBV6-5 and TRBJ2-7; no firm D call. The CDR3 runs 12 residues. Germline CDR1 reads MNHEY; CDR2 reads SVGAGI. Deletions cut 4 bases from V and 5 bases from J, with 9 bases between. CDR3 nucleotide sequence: TGTGCCAGCAGTTCGGGTGTCCACGAGCAGTACTTC. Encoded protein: CASSSGVHEQYF.

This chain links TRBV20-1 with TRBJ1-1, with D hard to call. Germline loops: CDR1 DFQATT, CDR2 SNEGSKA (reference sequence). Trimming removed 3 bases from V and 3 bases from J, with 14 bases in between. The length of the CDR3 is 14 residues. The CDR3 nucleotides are TGCAGTGCTAGTCTCCCGGGGTACGACACTGAAGCTTTCTTT. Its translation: CSASLPGYDTEAFF.

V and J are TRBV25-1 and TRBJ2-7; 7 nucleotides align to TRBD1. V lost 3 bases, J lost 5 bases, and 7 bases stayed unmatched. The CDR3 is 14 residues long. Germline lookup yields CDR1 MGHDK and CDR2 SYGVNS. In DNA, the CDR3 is TGTGCCAGCAGTGACGACAGGGTTGAGGACGAGCAGTACTTC. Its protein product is CASSDDRVEDEQYF.

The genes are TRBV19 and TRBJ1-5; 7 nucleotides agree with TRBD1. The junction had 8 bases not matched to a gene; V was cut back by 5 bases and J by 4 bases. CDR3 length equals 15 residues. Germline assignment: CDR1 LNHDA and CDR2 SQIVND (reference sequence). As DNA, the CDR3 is TGTGCCAGTAGTGAGGGGGCTGGGAGTAATCAGCCCCAGCATTTT. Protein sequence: CASSEGAGSNQPQHF.

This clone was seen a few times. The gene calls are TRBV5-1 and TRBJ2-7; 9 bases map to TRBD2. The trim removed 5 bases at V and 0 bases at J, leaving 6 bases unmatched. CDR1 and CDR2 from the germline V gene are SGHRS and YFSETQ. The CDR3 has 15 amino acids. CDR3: CASSPGTSNSYEQYF. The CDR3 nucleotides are TGCGCCAGCAGTCCGGGGACTAGCAACTCCTACGAGCAGTACTTC. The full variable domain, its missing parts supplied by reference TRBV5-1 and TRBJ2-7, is KAGVTQTPRYLIKTRGQQVTLSCSPISGHRSVSWYQQTPGQGLQFLFEYFSETQRNKGNFPGRFSGRQFSNSRSEMNVSTLELGDSALYLCASSPGTSNSYEQYFGPGTRLTVT.

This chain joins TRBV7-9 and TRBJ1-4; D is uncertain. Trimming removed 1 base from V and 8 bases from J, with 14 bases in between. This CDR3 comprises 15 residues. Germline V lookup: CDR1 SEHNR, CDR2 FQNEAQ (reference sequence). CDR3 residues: CASSLGAGAAEKLFF. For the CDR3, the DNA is TGTGCCAGCAGCTTAGGGGCTGGAGCGGCGGAAAAACTGTTTTTT.

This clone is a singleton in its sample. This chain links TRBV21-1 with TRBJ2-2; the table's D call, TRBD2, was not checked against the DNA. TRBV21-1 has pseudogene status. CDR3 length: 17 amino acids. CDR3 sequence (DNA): TGTGCCAGCAGCAAAGTGACGGGGGGCTGGAACACCGGGGAGCTGTTTTTT. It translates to CASSKVTGGWNTGELFF.

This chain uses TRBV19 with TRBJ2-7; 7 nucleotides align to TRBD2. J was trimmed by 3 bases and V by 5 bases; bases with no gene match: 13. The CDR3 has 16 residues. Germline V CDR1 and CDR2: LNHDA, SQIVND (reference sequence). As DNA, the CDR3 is TGTGCCAGTAGTCCGGCTAGCGGACGCCGCGGCTACGAGCAGTACTTC. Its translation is CASSPASGRRGYEQYF.

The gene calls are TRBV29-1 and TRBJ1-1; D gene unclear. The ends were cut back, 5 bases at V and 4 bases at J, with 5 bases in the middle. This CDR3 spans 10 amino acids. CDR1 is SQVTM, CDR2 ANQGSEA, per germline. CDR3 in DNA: TGCAGCGTTTCCGGCACTGAAGCTTTCTTT. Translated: CSVSGTEAFF.

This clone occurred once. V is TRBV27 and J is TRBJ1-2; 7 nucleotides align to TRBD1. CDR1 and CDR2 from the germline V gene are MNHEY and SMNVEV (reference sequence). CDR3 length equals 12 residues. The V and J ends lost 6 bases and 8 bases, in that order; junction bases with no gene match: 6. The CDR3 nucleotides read TGTGCCAGCAGCTATACAGGGGACGGCTACACCTTC. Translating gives CASSYTGDGYTF.

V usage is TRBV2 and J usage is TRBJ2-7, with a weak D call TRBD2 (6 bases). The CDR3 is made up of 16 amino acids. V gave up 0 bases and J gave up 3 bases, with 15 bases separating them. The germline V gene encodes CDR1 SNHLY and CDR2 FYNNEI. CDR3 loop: CASSEALLAGLYEQYF. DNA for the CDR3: TGTGCCAGCAGTGAAGCGCTTCTCGCGGGACTCTACGAGCAGTACTTC.

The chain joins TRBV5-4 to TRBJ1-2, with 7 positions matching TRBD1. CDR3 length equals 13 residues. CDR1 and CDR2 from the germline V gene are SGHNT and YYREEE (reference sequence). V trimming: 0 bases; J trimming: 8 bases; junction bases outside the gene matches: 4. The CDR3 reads CASSLGQGEGYTF. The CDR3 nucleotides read TGTGCCAGCAGCTTGGGACAGGGTGAAGGCTACACCTTC.

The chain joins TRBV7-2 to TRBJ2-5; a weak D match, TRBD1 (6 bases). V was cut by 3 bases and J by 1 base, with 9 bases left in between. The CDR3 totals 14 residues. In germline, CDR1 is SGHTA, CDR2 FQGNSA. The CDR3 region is CASSFGRGQETQYF. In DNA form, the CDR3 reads TGTGCCAGCAGCTTCGGCAGGGGCCAAGAGACCCAGTACTTC. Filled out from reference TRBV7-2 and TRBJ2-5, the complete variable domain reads GAGVSQSPSNKVTEKGKDVELRCDPISGHTALYWYRQSLGQGLEFLIYFQGNSAPDKSGLPSDRFSAERTGGSVSTLTIQRTQQEDSAVYLCASSFGRGQETQYFGPGTRLLVL.

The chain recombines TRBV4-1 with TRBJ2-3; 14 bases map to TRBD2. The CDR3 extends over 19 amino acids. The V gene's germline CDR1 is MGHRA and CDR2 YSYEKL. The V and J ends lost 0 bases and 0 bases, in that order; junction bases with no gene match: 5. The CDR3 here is CASSQERLAGGISTDTQYF. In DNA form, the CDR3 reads TGCGCCAGCAGCCAAGAGAGACTAGCGGGGGGGATTAGCACAGATACGCAGTATTTT.

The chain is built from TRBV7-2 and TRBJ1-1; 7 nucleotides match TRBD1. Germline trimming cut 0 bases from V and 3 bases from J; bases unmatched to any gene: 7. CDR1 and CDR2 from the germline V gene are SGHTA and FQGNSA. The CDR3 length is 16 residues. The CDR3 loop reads CASSLAVQTGYTEAFF. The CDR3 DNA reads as TGTGCCAGCAGCTTAGCCGTACAGACAGGGTACACTGAAGCTTTCTTT.

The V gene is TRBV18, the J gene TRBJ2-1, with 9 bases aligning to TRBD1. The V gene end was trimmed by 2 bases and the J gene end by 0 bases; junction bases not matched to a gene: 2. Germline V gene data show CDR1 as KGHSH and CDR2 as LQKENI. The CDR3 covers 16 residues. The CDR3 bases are TGTGCCAGCTCACCAGGGACAGGGAGCTCCTACAATGAGCAGTTCTTC. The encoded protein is CASSPGTGSSYNEQFF.

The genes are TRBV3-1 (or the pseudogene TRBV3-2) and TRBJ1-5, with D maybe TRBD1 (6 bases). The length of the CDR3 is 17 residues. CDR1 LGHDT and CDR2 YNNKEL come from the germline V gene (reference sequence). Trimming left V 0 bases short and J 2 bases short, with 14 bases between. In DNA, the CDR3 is TGTGCCAGCAGCCAAGATCTCCCAGGGGAAGGCAATCAGCCCCAGCATTTT. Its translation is CASSQDLPGEGNQPQHF.

CDR3 bases: TGCAGTGCAACAGGTTATGGCTACACCTTC. This codes for CSATGYGYTF. The J gene is TRBJ1-2, the V gene TRBV20-1; the D gene is possibly TRBD1 (5 bases). The V end was cut by 6 bases, the J end by 5 bases, with 7 bases between. Germline CDR1 DFQATT, CDR2 SNEGSKA (reference sequence). There are 10 residues in the CDR3.

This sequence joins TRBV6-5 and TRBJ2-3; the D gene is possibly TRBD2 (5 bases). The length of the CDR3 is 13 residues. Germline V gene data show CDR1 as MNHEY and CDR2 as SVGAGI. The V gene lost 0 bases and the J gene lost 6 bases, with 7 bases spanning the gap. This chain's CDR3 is CASSYSRADTQYF. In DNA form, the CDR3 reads TGTGCCAGCAGTTACTCGAGGGCGGATACGCAGTATTTT.

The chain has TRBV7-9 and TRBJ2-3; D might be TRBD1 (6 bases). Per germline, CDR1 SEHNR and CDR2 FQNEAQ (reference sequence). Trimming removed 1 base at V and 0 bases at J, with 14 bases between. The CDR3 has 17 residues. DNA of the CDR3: TGTGCCAGCAGCTTAGGACAGGCCACACTTAGCACAGATACGCAGTATTTT. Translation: CASSLGQATLSTDTQYF.